This is a list of T cell receptor beta chains from one sample in a study of blood T cell repertoires in COVID-19. Profiling relied on immunoSEQ multiplex PCR, and the TCRdb table lists in-frame clones only, not all of them. The sample includes about 190,000 clones, almost 90% of them seen just once. Specimen: peripheral blood. Receptors originate from a man aged 45-65 years with acute or convalescent COVID-19. Each CDR3 is given with its conserved first and last residue. Each record gives: clone size, V gene, CDR3 length, J gene, CDR3 protein. The listing skips clone size in some rows; elsewhere it reads once, few, many or a size class.

abundance: NA; v_gene: TRBV18; len: 14; j_gene: TRBJ2-7; CDR3aa: CASSPGQGFDEQYF
abundance: NA; v_gene: TRBV2; len: 14; j_gene: TRBJ1-2; CDR3aa: CASSRDRTEKGYTF
abundance: NA; v_gene: TRBV4-1; len: 14; j_gene: TRBJ2-3; CDR3aa: CASSYGTNTDTQYF
abundance: NA; v_gene: TRBV29-1; len: 15; j_gene: TRBJ1-1; CDR3aa: CSVAPPRQGNTEAFF
abundance: once; v_gene: TRBV7-3; len: 15; j_gene: TRBJ2-1; CDR3aa: CASSLKGTGVNEQFF
abundance: once; v_gene: TRBV9; len: 14; j_gene: TRBJ2-1; CDR3aa: CASSPTNRDAEQFF
abundance: NA; v_gene: TRBV10-3; len: 14; j_gene: TRBJ1-4; CDR3aa: CAISGSGAAEKLFF
abundance: NA; v_gene: TRBV18; len: 15; j_gene: TRBJ1-5; CDR3aa: CASSPGTGGNQPQHF
abundance: NA; v_gene: TRBV6-5; len: 13; j_gene: TRBJ1-2; CDR3aa: CASTGAGDYGYTF
abundance: NA; v_gene: TRBV7-3; len: 17; j_gene: TRBJ2-3; CDR3aa: CASSLRAGQGYTDTQYF
abundance: few; v_gene: TRBV29-1; len: 14; j_gene: TRBJ2-3; CDR3aa: CSVVRWTSTDTQYF
abundance: few; v_gene: TRBV11-2; len: 16; j_gene: TRBJ2-5; CDR3aa: CASSPGTSGSGETQYF
abundance: NA; v_gene: TRBV2; len: 11; j_gene: TRBJ2-1; CDR3aa: CASSVYNEQFF
abundance: NA; v_gene: TRBV18; len: 16; j_gene: TRBJ1-2; CDR3aa: CASSPPRNRLGYGYTF
abundance: NA; v_gene: TRBV4-1; len: 14; j_gene: TRBJ1-1; CDR3aa: CASSQVNLNTEAFF
abundance: NA; v_gene: TRBV6-4; len: 13; j_gene: TRBJ1-5; CDR3aa: CASSVTENQPQHF
abundance: NA; v_gene: TRBV28; len: 18; j_gene: TRBJ2-3; CDR3aa: CASSSEEGTSGKWDTQYF
abundance: NA; v_gene: TRBV4-2; len: 16; j_gene: TRBJ2-1; CDR3aa: CASSQVSSGGASEQFF
abundance: NA; v_gene: TRBV24-1; len: 13; j_gene: TRBJ2-2; CDR3aa: CATSARETGELFF
abundance: NA; v_gene: TRBV5-1; len: 14; j_gene: TRBJ2-3; CDR3aa: CASRAGEHTDTQYF
abundance: few; v_gene: TRBV28; len: 14; j_gene: TRBJ1-6; CDR3aa: CASRPGSYNSPLHF
abundance: NA; v_gene: TRBV28; len: 12; j_gene: TRBJ2-3; CDR3aa: CASSPLSDTQYF
abundance: NA; v_gene: TRBV11-3; len: 15; j_gene: TRBJ2-1; CDR3aa: CASSLWGGDYNEQFF